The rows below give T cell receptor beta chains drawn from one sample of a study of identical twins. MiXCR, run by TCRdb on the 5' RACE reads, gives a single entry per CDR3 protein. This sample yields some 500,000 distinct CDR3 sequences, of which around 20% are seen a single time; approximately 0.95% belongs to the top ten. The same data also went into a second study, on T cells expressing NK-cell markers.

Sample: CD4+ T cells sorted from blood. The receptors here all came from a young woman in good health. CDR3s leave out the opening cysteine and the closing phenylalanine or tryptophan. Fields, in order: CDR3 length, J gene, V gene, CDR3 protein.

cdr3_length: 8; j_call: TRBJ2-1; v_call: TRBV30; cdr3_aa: AWSGKKQF
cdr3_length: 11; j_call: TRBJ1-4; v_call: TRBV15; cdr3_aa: ASKQGAEEKLF
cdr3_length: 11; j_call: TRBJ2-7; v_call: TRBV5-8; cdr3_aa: ASSPGSPYEQY
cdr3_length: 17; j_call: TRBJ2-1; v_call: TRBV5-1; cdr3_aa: ASSLPPTQAGGGNNEQF
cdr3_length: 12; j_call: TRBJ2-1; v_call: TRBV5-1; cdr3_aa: ASSTGLVYNEQF
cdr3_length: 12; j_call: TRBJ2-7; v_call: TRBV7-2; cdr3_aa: ASSWGGGPYEQY
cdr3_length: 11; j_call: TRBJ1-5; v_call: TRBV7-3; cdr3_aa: ASSLNGDLPQH
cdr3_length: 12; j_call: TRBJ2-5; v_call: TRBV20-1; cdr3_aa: SARDTRGGVTQY
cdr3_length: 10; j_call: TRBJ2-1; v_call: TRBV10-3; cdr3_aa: AISESNPWQF
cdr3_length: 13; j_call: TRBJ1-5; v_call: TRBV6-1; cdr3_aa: ASSEWRGGNQPQH
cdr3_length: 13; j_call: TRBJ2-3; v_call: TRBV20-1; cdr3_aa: SAEPRHSGTDTQY
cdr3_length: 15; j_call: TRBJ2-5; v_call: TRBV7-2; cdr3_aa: ASSPRSGLAGGETQY
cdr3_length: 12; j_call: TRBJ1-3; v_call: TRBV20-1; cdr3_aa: SATGGSTGNTIY
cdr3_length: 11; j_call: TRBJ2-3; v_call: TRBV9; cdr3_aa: ASSVGWGDTQY
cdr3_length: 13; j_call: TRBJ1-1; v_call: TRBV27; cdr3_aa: ASSLAPDARTEAF
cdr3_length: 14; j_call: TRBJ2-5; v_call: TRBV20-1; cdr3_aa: SARDRLRGGDETQY
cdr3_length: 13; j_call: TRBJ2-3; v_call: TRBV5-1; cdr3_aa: ASTPQGAITDTQY
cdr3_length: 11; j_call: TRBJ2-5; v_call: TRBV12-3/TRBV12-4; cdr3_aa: ASSPNLSRTQY
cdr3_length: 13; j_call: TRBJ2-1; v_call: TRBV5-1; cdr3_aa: ASSLEVGSYNEQF
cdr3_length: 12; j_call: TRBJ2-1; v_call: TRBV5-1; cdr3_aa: ASSPGLANNEQF
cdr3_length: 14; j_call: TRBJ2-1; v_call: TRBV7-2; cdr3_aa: ASSPAEGGDYNEQF